The subject of this entry is one T cell receptor (beta chain). Its target is not known. Each of the donors had roughly 9.7 milliliters of peripheral blood drawn into EDTA-treated Vacutainer tubes. Combining a sample-barcoded 5' primer with a J-beta primer mix, a second PCR ran for 7 to 11 cycles. Each cDNA molecule, via a template-switch adaptor with 12 random nucleotides, was tagged. A single record per CDR3 protein comes from TCRdb applying MiXCR to the 5' RACE reads. Of about 730,000 distinct CDR3 sequences in the sample, more than 40% were seen once. CDR3 length: 13 residues. Germline-derived CDR1 and CDR2 are MNHEY and SMNVEV (reference sequence). The record originates from a study of blood T cells in healthy people across ages. Study-level results: Higher diversity, along with more naive CD4+ cells, distinguished long-lived donors from aged donors.

The sequenced material came from blood. The V and J genes are TRBV27 and TRBJ2-1, with TRBD2 matching over 8 bases. The J call is doubtful: the DNA matches TRBJ2-7 better. This receptor was identified in a woman aged 55-69 years in good health. The CDR3 loop is CASSVGRAGEQYF. DNA for the CDR3: TGTGCCAGCAGTGTCGGGAGGGCCGGCGAGCAGTACTTC.